This T cell receptor beta chain derives from a study of T cell repertoires in cytomegalovirus infection. Each CDR3 protein is one row after TCRdb ran MiXCR on the reads. The sample holds fewer than 250,000 distinct CDR3 sequences, roughly 12% seen once. The length of the CDR3 is 14 residues. Looked up from germline, CDR1 is LGHNA and CDR2 is YSLEER. The V gene lost 0 bases and the J gene lost 4 bases, with 9 bases spanning the gap. Notes on the study in general: In two of eight donors, the top clonotype was HLA-C-restricted CMV-specific.

In regard to this clonotype: Antigen: not known.

This clonotype was sampled from a human donor in good health (CMV status not recorded). Some clones in this sample may be carry-over from other donors' samples. The sample taken for sequencing was PBMCs. The V and J genes are TRBV4-3 and TRBJ2-5; no firm D call. CDR3 residues: CASSQDPSGETQYF. DNA for the CDR3: TGCGCCAGCAGCCAAGACCCCTCGGGAGAGACCCAGTACTTC.